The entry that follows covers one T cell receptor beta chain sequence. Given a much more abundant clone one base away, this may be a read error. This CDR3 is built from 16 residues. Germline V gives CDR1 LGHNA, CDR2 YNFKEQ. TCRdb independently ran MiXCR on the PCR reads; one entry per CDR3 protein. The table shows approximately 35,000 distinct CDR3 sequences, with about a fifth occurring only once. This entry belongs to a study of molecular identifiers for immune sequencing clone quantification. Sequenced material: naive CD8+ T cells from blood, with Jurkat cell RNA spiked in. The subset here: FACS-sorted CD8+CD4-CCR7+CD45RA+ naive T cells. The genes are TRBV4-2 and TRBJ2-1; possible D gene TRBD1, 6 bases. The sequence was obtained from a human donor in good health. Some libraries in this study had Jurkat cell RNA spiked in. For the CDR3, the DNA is TGTGCCAGCAGCCAAGATATGGGGGCTTCCTACAATGAGCGGTTCTTC. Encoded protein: CASSQDMGASYNERFF.